This TCR beta chain originates from a study of T cell responses to AZD1222 COVID-19 vaccine. Study-wide results and limits: All repertoire sampling was performed exclusively after the peak T cell response. Across spike, vaccine-associated CD4 TCRs were found, dominant at 160-218 and 743-854. Clonal diversity was possibly underestimated, and white British individuals and females predominated among donors. Spike-specific TCR breadth and depth grew following two AZD1222 doses.

Some clones are missing from TCRdb's copy, which holds only in-frame ones; the method was immunoSEQ multiplex PCR. This table holds around 99,000 clones, 70% to 90% found once. The CDR3 sequence is 16 residues long. CDR1 SGHDT and CDR2 YYEEEE come from the germline V gene. V was clipped by 2 bases and J by 4 bases; unmatched bases: 11. For this clone: Its specificity is not known.

This specimen consisted of peripheral blood, obtained on day 0 of AZD1222 vaccination. The TCR originated in an adult in good health. This chain uses TRBV5-6 with TRBJ2-7; 8 bases agree with TRBD2. CDR3 region: CASSFSPPSGLYEQYF. Here the CDR3 DNA reads TGTGCCAGCAGCTTTAGTCCCCCTAGCGGGCTATACGAGCAGTACTTC. The full variable domain, in which reference TRBV5-6 and TRBJ2-7 provide the parts outside the CDR3, is DAGVTQSPTHLIKTRGQQVTLRCSPKSGHDTVSWYQQALGQGPQFIFQYYEEEERQRGNFPDRFSGHQFPNYSSELNVNALLLGDSALYLCASSFSPPSGLYEQYFGPGTRLTVT.